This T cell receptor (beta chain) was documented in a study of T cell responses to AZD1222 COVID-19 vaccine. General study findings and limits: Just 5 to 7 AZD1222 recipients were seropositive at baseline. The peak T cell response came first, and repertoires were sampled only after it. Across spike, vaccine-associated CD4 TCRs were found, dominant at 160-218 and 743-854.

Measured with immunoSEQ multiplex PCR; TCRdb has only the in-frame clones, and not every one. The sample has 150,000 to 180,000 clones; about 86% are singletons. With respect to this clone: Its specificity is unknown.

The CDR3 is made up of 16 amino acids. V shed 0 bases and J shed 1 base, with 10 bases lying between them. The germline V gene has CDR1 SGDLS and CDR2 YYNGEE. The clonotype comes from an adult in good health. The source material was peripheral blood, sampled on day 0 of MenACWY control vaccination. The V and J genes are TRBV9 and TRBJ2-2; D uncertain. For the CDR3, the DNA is TGTGCCAGCAGCGTAGGATTACTCCTGAACACCGGGGAGCTGTTTTTT. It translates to CASSVGLLLNTGELFF.